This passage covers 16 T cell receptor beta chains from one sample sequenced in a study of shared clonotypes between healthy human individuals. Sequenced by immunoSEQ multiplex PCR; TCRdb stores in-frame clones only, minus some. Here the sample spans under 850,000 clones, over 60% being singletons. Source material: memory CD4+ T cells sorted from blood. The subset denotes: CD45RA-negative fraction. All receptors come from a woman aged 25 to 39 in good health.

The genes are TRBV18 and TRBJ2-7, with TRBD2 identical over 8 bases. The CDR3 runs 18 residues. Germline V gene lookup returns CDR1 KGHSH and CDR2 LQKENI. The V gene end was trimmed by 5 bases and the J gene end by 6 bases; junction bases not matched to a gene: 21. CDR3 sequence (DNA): TGTGCCAGCTCAACACGACTAGCGCGACACTCCCCCCCTTTCGAGCAGTACTTC. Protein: CASSTRLARHSPPFEQYF.

CDR3 bases: TGTGCCAGCAGCTATTGGACGGGGAACACTGAAGCTTTCTTT. This gives the protein CASSYWTGNTEAFF. The chain couples TRBV13 to TRBJ1-1; D gene uncertain. CDR1 and CDR2 (germline): PRHDT, FYEKMQ (reference sequence). This CDR3 comprises 14 residues. Trimming took off 4 bases at V and 1 base at J, with 10 bases between the two ends.

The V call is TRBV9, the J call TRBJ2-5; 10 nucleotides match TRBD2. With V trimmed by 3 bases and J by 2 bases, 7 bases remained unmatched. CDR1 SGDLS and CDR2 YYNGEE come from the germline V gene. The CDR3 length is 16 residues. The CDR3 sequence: CASSAGTSATQETQYF. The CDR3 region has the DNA TGTGCCAGCAGCGCGGGGACTAGCGCTACGCAAGAGACCCAGTACTTC.

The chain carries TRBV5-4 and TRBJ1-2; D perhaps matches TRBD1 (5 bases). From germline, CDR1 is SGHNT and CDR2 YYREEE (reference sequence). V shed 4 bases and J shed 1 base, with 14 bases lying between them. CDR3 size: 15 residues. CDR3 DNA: TGTGCCAGCAGCCCTGGGGCCATGAGTAACTATGGCTACACCTTC. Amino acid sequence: CASSPGAMSNYGYTF.

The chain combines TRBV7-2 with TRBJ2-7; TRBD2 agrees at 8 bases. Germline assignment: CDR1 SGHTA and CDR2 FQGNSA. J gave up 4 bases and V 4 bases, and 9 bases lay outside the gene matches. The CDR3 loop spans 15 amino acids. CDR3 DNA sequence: TGTGCCAGCAGCTGGAACACCTTAGCGGGATACGAGCAGTACTTC. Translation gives CASSWNTLAGYEQYF.

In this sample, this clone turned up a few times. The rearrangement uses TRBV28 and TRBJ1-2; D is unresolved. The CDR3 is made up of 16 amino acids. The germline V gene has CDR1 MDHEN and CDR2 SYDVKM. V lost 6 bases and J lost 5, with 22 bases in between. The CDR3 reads CASRSHGVLEGYGYTF. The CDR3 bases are TGTGCCAGCAGGTCCCACGGGGTCCTCGAAGGGTATGGCTACACCTTC.

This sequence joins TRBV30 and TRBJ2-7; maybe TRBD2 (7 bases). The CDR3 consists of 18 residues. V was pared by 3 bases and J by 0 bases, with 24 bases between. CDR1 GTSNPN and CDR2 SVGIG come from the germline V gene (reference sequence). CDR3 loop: CAWSGGRGSHKTSYEQYF. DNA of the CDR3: TGTGCCTGGAGCGGGGGGCGAGGCTCCCATAAAACCTCCTACGAGCAGTACTTC.

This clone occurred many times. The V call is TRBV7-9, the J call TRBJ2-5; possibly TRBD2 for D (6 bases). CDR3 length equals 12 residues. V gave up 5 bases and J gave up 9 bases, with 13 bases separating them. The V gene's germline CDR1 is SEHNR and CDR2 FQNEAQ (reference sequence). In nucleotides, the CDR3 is TGTGCCAGCAGCACCCCGGGGGAGGCCCAGTACTTC. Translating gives CASSTPGEAQYF.

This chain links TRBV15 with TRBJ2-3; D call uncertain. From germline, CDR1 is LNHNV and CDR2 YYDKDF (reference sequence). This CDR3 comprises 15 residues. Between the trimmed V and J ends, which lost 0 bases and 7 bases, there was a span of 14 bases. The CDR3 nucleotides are TGTGCCACCAGCAGAGATACGATCTTGGGTAATACGCAGTATTTT. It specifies CATSRDTILGNTQYF.

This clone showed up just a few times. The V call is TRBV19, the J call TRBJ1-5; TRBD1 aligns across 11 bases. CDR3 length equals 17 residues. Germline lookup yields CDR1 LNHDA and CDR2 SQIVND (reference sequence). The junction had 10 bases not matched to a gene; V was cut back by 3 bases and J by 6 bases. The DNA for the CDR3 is TGTGCCAGTAGTATCGGCCCTGGGACAGGGGGTGGTCAGCCCCAGCATTTT. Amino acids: CASSIGPGTGGGQPQHF. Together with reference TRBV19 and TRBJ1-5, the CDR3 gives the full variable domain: DGGITQSPKYLFRKEGQNVTLSCEQNLNHDAMYWYRQDPGQGLRLIYYSQIVNDFQKGDIAEGYSVSREKKESFPLTVTSAQKNPTAFYLCASSIGPGTGGGQPQHFGDGTRLSIL.

The CDR3 region is CASSEERFNTGELFF. The CDR3 DNA reads as TGTGCCAGCAGTGAAGAACGGTTTAACACCGGGGAGCTGTTTTTT. This sequence joins TRBV2 and TRBJ2-2, with D unclear. The CDR3 contains 15 residues. V gave up 1 base and J gave up 2 bases, with 8 bases separating them. Per germline, CDR1 SNHLY and CDR2 FYNNEI.

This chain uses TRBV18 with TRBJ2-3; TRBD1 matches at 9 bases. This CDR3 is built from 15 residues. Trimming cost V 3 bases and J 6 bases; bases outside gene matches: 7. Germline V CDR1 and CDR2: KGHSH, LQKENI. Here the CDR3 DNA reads TGTGCCAGCTCACCGGGACAGGGTCCAGGGGATACGCAGTATTTT. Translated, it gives CASSPGQGPGDTQYF.

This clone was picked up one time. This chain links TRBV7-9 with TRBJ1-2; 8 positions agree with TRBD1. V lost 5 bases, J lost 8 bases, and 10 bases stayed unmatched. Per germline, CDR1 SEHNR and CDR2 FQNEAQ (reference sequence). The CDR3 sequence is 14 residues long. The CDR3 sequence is CASSAPGQATGYTF. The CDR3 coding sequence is TGTGCCAGCAGCGCCCCGGGACAGGCTACCGGCTACACCTTC.

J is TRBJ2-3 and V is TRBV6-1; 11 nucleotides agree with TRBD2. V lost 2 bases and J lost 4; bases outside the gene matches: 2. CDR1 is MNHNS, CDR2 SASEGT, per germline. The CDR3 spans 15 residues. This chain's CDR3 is CASSETSGRADTQYF. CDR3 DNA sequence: TGTGCCAGCAGTGAAACTAGCGGGAGAGCAGATACGCAGTATTTT.

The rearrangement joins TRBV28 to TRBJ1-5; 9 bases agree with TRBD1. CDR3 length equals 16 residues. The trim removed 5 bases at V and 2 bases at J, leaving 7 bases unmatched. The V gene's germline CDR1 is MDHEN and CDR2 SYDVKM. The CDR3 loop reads CASSRTGAGGNQPQHF. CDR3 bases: TGTGCCAGCAGTCGGACAGGGGCGGGGGGCAATCAGCCCCAGCATTTT.

CDR3 protein: CASRSDGGYGYTF. The CDR3 coding sequence is TGTGCCAGCAGAAGTGACGGAGGATATGGCTACACCTTC. The chain recombines TRBV2 with TRBJ1-2; D ambiguous. The V gene's germline CDR1 is SNHLY and CDR2 FYNNEI. V lost 6 bases to trimming and J lost 5 bases, with 13 bases between them. This CDR3 has 13 amino acids. The full variable domain, rest sourced from reference TRBV2 and TRBJ1-2, is EPEVTQTPSHQVTQMGQEVILRCVPISNHLYFYWYRQILGQKVEFLVSFYNNEISEKSEIFDDQFSVERPDGSNFTLKIRSTKLEDSAMYFCASRSDGGYGYTFGSGTRLTVV.